A single sample gave rise to the 3 T cell receptor beta chains below, sequenced in a study of beta chain features in type 1 diabetes. Every isolated RNA sample was fully reverse transcribed, so sequencing captured expressed TCRB transcripts. Clones were sequenced by immunoSEQ multiplex PCR, and TCRdb holds only the in-frame ones, with some missing. Of 300,000 to 350,000 clones detected, approximately 8% appear once; the ten largest clones hold approximately 0.47%. Specimen: central memory CD4+ T cells from blood. The receptor set was obtained from a woman aged 18-29 years in good health.

In its sample, this clone was seen many times. The chain recombines TRBV5-6 with TRBJ2-7; no firm D call. CDR1 is SGHDT and CDR2 is YYEEEE in the germline V gene. The V end was cut by 2 bases, the J end by 3 bases, with 12 bases between. This CDR3 has 14 amino acids. The CDR3 loop reads CASSFIHSFYEQYF. In DNA form, the CDR3 reads TGTGCCAGCAGCTTCATCCATTCCTTCTACGAGCAGTACTTC.

The J gene is TRBJ2-7, the V gene TRBV7-2; either TRBD1 or TRBD2 may supply D (5 bases each). The V gene's germline CDR1 is SGHTA and CDR2 FQGNSA. The ends were cut back, 5 bases at V and 3 bases at J, with 20 bases in the middle. The CDR3 covers 16 residues. In DNA, the CDR3 is TGTGCCAGCAGCGAGGGTAGTTGGGGCCCATTCTACGAGCAGTACTTC. It specifies CASSEGSWGPFYEQYF.

This clone was seen only a few times. V and J are TRBV4-2 and TRBJ2-1; no firm D call. V lost 4 bases, J lost 6 bases, and 16 bases lay in between. This CDR3 region has 15 residues. Germline V gene sequence: CDR1 LGHNA, CDR2 YNFKEQ. The CDR3 here is CASSRGASTSNEQFF. CDR3 nucleotide sequence: TGTGCCAGCAGCCGCGGCGCTTCGACGTCCAATGAGCAGTTCTTC.